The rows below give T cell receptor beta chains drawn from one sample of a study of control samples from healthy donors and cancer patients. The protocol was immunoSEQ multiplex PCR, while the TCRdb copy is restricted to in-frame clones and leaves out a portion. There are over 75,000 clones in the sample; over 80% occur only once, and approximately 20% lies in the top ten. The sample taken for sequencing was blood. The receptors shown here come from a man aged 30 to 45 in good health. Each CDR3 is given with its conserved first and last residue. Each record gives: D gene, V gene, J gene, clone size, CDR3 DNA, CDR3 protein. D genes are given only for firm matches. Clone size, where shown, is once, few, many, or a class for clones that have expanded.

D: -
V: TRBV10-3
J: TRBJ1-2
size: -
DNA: TGTGCCATCGGGCCTCCAGACTATGGCTACACCTTC
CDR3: CAIGPPDYGYTF

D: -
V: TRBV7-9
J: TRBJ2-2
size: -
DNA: TGTGCCAGCAGCGGTAGAAACGGGCGGGCCGGGGAGCTGTTTTTT
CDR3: CASSGRNGRAGELFF

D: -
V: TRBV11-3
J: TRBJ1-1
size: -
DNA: TGTGCCAGCAGCTTAGGTAACCGTGAAGCTTTCTTT
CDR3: CASSLGNREAFF

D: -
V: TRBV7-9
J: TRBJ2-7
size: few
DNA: TGTGCCAGCAGCCGAATTGCCAGGGTCTACGAGCAGTACTTC
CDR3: CASSRIARVYEQYF

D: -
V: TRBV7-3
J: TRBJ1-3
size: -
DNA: TGTGCCAGCAGCTTAACCGGAGGGCAGGGAAACACCATATATTTT
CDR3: CASSLTGGQGNTIYF

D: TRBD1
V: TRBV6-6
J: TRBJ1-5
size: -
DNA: TGTGCCAGCAGCCGAAAGGGACAGGGGGCCAACGTTGGCAATCAGCCCCAGCATTTT
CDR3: CASSRKGQGANVGNQPQHF

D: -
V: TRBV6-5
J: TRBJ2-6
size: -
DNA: TGTGCCAGCCTCCTCTCTGGGGCCAACGTCCTGACTTTC
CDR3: CASLLSGANVLTF

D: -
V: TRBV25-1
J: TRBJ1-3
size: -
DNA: TGTGCCAGCACCAGCGGGACCTCTGGAAACACCATATATTTT
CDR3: CASTSGTSGNTIYF

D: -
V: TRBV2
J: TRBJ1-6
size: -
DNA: TGTGCCAGCAGTGAATCTCGTGATTCACCCCTCCACTTT
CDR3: CASSESRDSPLHF

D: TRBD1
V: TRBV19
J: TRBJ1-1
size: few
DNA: TGTGCCAGTAGTATAGTACAGGGGGGTCATGAAGCTTTCTTT
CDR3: CASSIVQGGHEAFF

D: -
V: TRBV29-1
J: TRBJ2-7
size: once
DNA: TGCAGCGTTGTAGGGGGGCCATCGGGTGAGCAGTACTTC
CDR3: CSVVGGPSGEQYF

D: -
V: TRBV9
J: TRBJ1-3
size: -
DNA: TGTGCCAGCAGCGTAACTGCCAGCAGCTCTGGAAACACCATATATTTT
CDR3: CASSVTASSSGNTIYF

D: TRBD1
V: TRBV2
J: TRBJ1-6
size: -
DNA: TGTGCCAGCAGGCGGACAGGCAATTCACCCCTCCACTTT
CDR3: CASRRTGNSPLHF

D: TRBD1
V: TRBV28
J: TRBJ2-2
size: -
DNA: TGTGCCAGCAGTTTAGGGACAGGGGCCTTCGCGAACACCGGGGAGCTGTTTTTT
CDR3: CASSLGTGAFANTGELFF